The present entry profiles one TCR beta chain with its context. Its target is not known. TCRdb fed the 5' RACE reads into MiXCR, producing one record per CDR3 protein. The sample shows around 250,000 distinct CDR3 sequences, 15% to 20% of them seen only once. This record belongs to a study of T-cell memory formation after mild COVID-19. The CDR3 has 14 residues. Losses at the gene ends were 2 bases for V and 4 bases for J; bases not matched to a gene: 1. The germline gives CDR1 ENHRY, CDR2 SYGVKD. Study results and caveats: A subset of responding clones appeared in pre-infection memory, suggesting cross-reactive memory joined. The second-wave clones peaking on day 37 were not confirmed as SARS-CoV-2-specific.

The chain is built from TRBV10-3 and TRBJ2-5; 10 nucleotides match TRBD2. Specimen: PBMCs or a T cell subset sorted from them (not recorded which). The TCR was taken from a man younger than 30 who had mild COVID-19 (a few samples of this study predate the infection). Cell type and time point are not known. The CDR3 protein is CAISEASGGETQYF. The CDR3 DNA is TGTGCCATCAGTGAGGCTAGCGGGGGAGAGACCCAGTACTTC.